The 29 T cell receptor beta chains listed next were all sequenced from one sample in a study of Ad26.COV2.S vaccination and SARS-CoV-2 variants. The repertoire was sequenced with immunoSEQ multiplex PCR; TCRdb's copy has only in-frame clones and lacks some. This table has 400,000 or so clones, roughly nine tenths appearing once. Stated treatment: about 20 received Ad26.COV2.S at low or high dose, single or two shots; a few received placebo; per-sample allocation not given. Specimen acquisition occurred on day 63 following the initial vaccine or placebo injection. Source: peripheral blood, taken in a trial of Ad26.COV2.S vaccine versus placebo. The source of these receptors is a person aged 18-65 years who received the Ad26.COV2.S COVID-19 vaccine or a placebo.

This sequence joins TRBV7-9 and TRBJ2-1, with 9 bases matching TRBD2. V shed 3 bases, J shed 10 bases, and the junction held 1 base outside the gene matches. Germline V CDR1 and CDR2: SEHNR, FQNEAQ (reference sequence). The CDR3 sequence is 12 residues long. CDR3 sequence: CASSFTSGEQFF. Written as DNA, the CDR3 is TGTGCCAGCAGCTTTACTAGCGGGGAGCAGTTCTTC.

The chain carries TRBV2 and TRBJ1-2; 7 nucleotides agree with TRBD1. Germline lookup yields CDR1 SNHLY and CDR2 FYNNEI. The CDR3 has 15 amino acids. The ends lost 1 base at V and 4 bases at J; junction bases unmatched: 6. The CDR3 loop is CASSEVNRGGYGYTF. The CDR3 nucleotides are TGTGCCAGCAGTGAAGTAAACAGGGGAGGCTATGGCTACACCTTC.

The V call is TRBV18, the J call TRBJ1-2; 8 bases agree with TRBD1. Germline-derived CDR1 and CDR2 are KGHSH and LQKENI. This CDR3 contains 15 residues. The V and J ends lost 8 bases and 0 bases, in that order; junction bases with no gene match: 8. The CDR3 nucleotides read TGTGCCAGCACCGGGACAGGCCGCTCTAACTATGGCTACACCTTC. It specifies CASTGTGRSNYGYTF.

This clone showed up just a few times. The chain couples TRBV7-9 to TRBJ1-2; weak D call: TRBD1 (5 bases). The CDR3 extends over 13 amino acids. V was pared by 5 bases and J by 7 bases, with 14 bases between. CDR1 and CDR2 (germline): SEHNR, FQNEAQ (reference sequence). The CDR3 reads CASSAPGGSGYTF. The DNA for the CDR3 is TGTGCCAGCAGCGCCCCCGGGGGTTCTGGCTACACCTTC.

The chain is built from TRBV10-1 and TRBJ1-3; possible D gene TRBD1, 5 bases. Germline CDR1 WNHNN, CDR2 SYGVQD (reference sequence). V lost 9 bases and J lost 0, with 15 bases in between. The CDR3 is 15 residues long. CDR3 sequence: CARQLRGSSGNTIYF. The CDR3 coding sequence is TGCGCCAGGCAGTTAAGGGGTTCCTCTGGAAACACCATATATTTT.

The genes are TRBV19 and TRBJ2-3, with D perhaps TRBD1 (5 bases). V lost 8 bases and J lost 6, with 9 bases in between. The CDR3 covers 11 residues. Germline values: CDR1 LNHDA, CDR2 SQIVND (reference sequence). The CDR3 sequence: CASGALDTQYF. The DNA for the CDR3 is TGTGCCAGTGGGGCCCTTGATACGCAGTATTTT.

CDR3 protein: CASLPGGNYGYTF. In DNA, the CDR3 is TGCGCCAGCCTCCCGGGGGGGAACTATGGCTACACCTTC. This chain links TRBV10-2 with TRBJ1-2; TRBD1 might be the D (5 bases). The CDR3 sequence is 13 residues long. Per the germline V gene, CDR1 is WSHSY and CDR2 is SAAADI. Trimming pared 8 bases from V and 2 bases from J, leaving 12 bases between.

The J gene is TRBJ2-5, the V gene TRBV10-3; tentative D call: TRBD2 (8 bases). Trimming cost V 8 bases and J 4 bases, with 17 bases left between them. This CDR3 is built from 14 residues. Germline V lookup: CDR1 ENHRY, CDR2 SYGVKD. CDR3 DNA sequence: TGTGCCATCCAGGGGGGTCTAGCGGGAGAGACCCAGTACTTC. Translating gives CAIQGGLAGETQYF.

The J gene is TRBJ2-7, the V gene TRBV7-6; a possible D gene is TRBD1 (6 bases). The CDR3 consists of 15 residues. Germline loops: CDR1 SGHVS, CDR2 FNYEAQ. V lost 5 bases to trimming and J lost 6 bases, with 20 bases between them. In DNA form, the CDR3 reads TGTGCCAGCAGCCCGGAAGGGACAAATCCAAGCGAGCAGTACTTC. Protein: CASSPEGTNPSEQYF.

The genes are TRBV6-5 and TRBJ1-2; the D gene is possibly TRBD1 (5 bases). V lost 0 bases, J lost 5 bases, and 13 bases lay in between. The CDR3 consists of 15 residues. Germline V gene data show CDR1 as MNHEY and CDR2 as SVGAGI. CDR3 bases: TGTGCCAGCAGTTACTCGACCAGGGCCCCTTATGGCTACACCTTC. Translation: CASSYSTRAPYGYTF.

The count of this clone is one. The chain recombines TRBV5-6 with TRBJ2-1; the match to TRBD1 covers 11 bases. V shed 0 bases, J shed 9 bases, and the junction held 5 bases outside the gene matches. This CDR3 contains 15 residues. CDR1 is SGHDT and CDR2 is YYEEEE in the germline V gene. In DNA, the CDR3 is TGTGCCAGCAGCTTGGGGACAGGGGGCGCGGGTGAGCAGTTCTTC. It yields the protein CASSLGTGGAGEQFF.

The V gene is TRBV19, the J gene TRBJ2-1; 7 nucleotides agree with TRBD2. The CDR3 is 16 amino acids. V was clipped by 5 bases and J by 0 bases; unmatched bases: 7. Germline V gene data show CDR1 as LNHDA and CDR2 as SQIVND (reference sequence). The CDR3 DNA reads as TGTGCCAGTAGTGTCCGGGAGGCGGGCTCCTACAATGAGCAGTTCTTC. Encoded protein: CASSVREAGSYNEQFF.

This sequence joins TRBV19 and TRBJ1-5; TRBD1 matches at 7 bases. Germline V CDR1 and CDR2: LNHDA, SQIVND (reference sequence). This CDR3 is 18 amino acids long. J gave up 3 bases and V 5 bases, and 16 bases lay outside the gene matches. Written as DNA, the CDR3 is TGTGCCAGTAGTCCCCTCATTTGGACAGGAGGGGACAATCAGCCCCAGCATTTT. Its translation is CASSPLIWTGGDNQPQHF.

The chain links TRBV5-1 to TRBJ2-7; no firm D call. V lost 0 bases and J lost 0, with 10 bases in between. The V gene's germline CDR1 is SGHRS and CDR2 YFSETQ. The CDR3 runs to 15 residues. The CDR3: CASSLGPTSSYEQYF. DNA of the CDR3: TGCGCCAGCAGCTTGGGACCGACGAGCTCCTACGAGCAGTACTTC.

As DNA, the CDR3 is TGTGCCAGCAGGCGACAGGAGAGCTCCTATAATTCACCCCTCCACTTT. Translation gives CASRRQESSYNSPLHF. This chain connects TRBV2 to TRBJ1-6; a weak D match, TRBD1 (6 bases). Germline CDR1 reads SNHLY; CDR2 reads FYNNEI. The length of the CDR3 is 16 residues. Trimming pared 6 bases from V and 0 bases from J, leaving 12 bases between.

The V gene is TRBV10-2, the J gene TRBJ2-5; no clear D. V shed 9 bases and J shed 1 base, with 9 bases lying between them. This CDR3 has 12 residues. From germline, CDR1 is WSHSY and CDR2 SAAADI. CDR3 DNA: TGCGCCAGTAACCCAGGCCAAGAGACCCAGTACTTC. Translation gives CASNPGQETQYF.

This clone was observed a single time. V usage is TRBV28 and J usage is TRBJ2-2; a possible D gene is TRBD1 (6 bases). V gave up 6 bases and J gave up 1 base, with 12 bases separating them. CDR1 is MDHEN and CDR2 is SYDVKM in the germline V gene. The CDR3 covers 15 residues. The DNA of the CDR3 is TGTGCCAGCAGGGCCGGGACATTGAACACCGGGGAGCTGTTTTTT. Protein product: CASRAGTLNTGELFF.

The chain combines TRBV24-1 with TRBJ1-1, with 9 bases that match TRBD1. Germline-derived CDR1 and CDR2 are KGHDR and SFDVKD. With 7 bases clipped from V and 5 bases from J, the junction kept 19 bases outside the gene matches. The CDR3 runs 18 residues. CDR3: CATRLYGPGQGSGTEAFF. The DNA for the CDR3 is TGTGCCACCAGGTTATATGGTCCGGGACAGGGATCGGGAACTGAAGCTTTCTTT.

This chain joins TRBV2 and TRBJ2-2; possible D gene TRBD1, 5 bases. Germline V CDR1 and CDR2: SNHLY, FYNNEI. CDR3 length: 14 residues. The V gene lost 0 bases and the J gene lost 5 bases, with 7 bases spanning the gap. The CDR3 is CASSEAKGTGELFF. In DNA form, the CDR3 reads TGTGCCAGCAGTGAAGCAAAGGGGACCGGGGAGCTGTTTTTT.

The table lists this clone with a few counts. V is TRBV7-9 and J is TRBJ1-5; 7 nucleotides align to TRBD1. V dropped 4 bases and J dropped 2; count of bases not matched to a gene: 5. The CDR3 covers 15 residues. Germline loops: CDR1 SEHNR, CDR2 FQNEAQ (reference sequence). CDR3 DNA sequence: TGTGCCAGCAGCTCTAATACAGGGGGCAATCAGCCCCAGCATTTT. Translating gives CASSSNTGGNQPQHF.

J is TRBJ2-7 and V is TRBV19, with D possibly matching TRBD1 (7 bases). V gave up 4 bases and J gave up 3 bases, with 10 bases separating them. From germline, CDR1 is LNHDA and CDR2 SQIVND (reference sequence). The CDR3 is 13 residues long. CDR3 DNA sequence: TGTGCCAGTAGTACTCAGGGGGGCTACGAGCAGTACTTC. This encodes CASSTQGGYEQYF.

The chain uses TRBV6-1 and TRBJ2-1; 12 nucleotides align to TRBD2. The CDR3 has 15 residues. Germline V gene lookup returns CDR1 MNHNS and CDR2 SASEGT. V was pared by 3 bases and J by 7 bases, with 4 bases of the junction left unmatched. The CDR3 DNA sequence: TGTGCCAGCAGTGATCTAGCGGGGGGGTCAAATGAGCAGTTCTTC. It yields the protein CASSDLAGGSNEQFF.

The rearrangement uses TRBV6-5 and TRBJ1-6, with D possibly TRBD1 on 6 matching bases. The CDR3 loop spans 14 amino acids. Per the germline V gene, CDR1 is MNHEY and CDR2 is SVGAGI. The V end was cut by 5 bases, the J end by 10 bases, with 15 bases between. The CDR3: CASSQGTWQSPLHF. The CDR3 DNA is TGTGCCAGCAGTCAGGGGACCTGGCAGTCACCCCTCCACTTT.

The chain carries TRBV19 and TRBJ1-2; no reliable D call. The V and J ends lost 8 bases and 2 bases respectively, with 12 bases between them. This CDR3 is built from 13 residues. Germline values: CDR1 LNHDA, CDR2 SQIVND (reference sequence). The CDR3 coding sequence is TGTGCCAGTCGCCGGGCGTCCAACTATGGCTACACCTTC. Protein product: CASRRASNYGYTF.

The chain combines TRBV19 with TRBJ1-1; the D is unclear. Germline V gives CDR1 LNHDA, CDR2 SQIVND (reference sequence). V lost 3 bases to trimming and J lost 2 bases, with 10 bases between them. The length of the CDR3 is 14 residues. The CDR3 protein is CASSMIEKNTEAFF. DNA of the CDR3: TGTGCCAGTAGTATGATTGAGAAAAACACTGAAGCTTTCTTT.

V usage is TRBV2 and J usage is TRBJ2-5; D gene ambiguous. CDR3 size: 13 residues. The ends were cut back, 4 bases at V and 1 base at J, with 7 bases in the middle. Germline CDR1 is SNHLY and CDR2 is FYNNEI. The CDR3, as DNA: TGTGCCAGCAGTGCGGAGCCCCAAGAGACCCAGTACTTC. Amino acids: CASSAEPQETQYF.

There are a few counts of this clone. Relative to the germline gene, one junction end is altered; a read error may explain this. J is TRBJ2-1 and V is TRBV7-2, with a tentative D call TRBD2 (6 bases). CDR3 length equals 16 residues. Germline-derived CDR1 and CDR2 are SGHTA and FQGNSA. Here the CDR3 reads CASRLDGGTSYNEQFF. CDR3 bases: TGTGCCAGCCGCTTGGATGGGGGGACCTCCTACAATGAGCAGTTCTTC. The whole variable domain, remainder taken from reference TRBV7-2 and TRBJ2-1, is GAGVSQSPSNKVTEKGKDVELRCDPISGHTALYWYRQSLGQGLEFLIYFQGNSAPDKSGLPSDRFSAERTGGSVSTLTIQRTQQEDSAVYLCASRLDGGTSYNEQFFGPGTRLTVL.

V usage is TRBV7-8 and J usage is TRBJ2-7, with no clear D. The CDR3 is made up of 11 amino acids. V dropped 1 base and J dropped 7 bases, with 5 bases sitting between them. CDR1 is SGHVS and CDR2 is FQNEAQ in the germline V gene. The CDR3 DNA follows: TGTGCCAGCAGCTTAGAGTGGGAGCAGTACTTC. Its protein product is CASSLEWEQYF.

This rearrangement joins TRBV15 to TRBJ1-5, with no clear D. V was clipped by 0 bases and J by 6 bases, with 12 bases between them. This CDR3 has 15 residues. CDR1 LNHNV and CDR2 YYDKDF come from the germline V gene (reference sequence). This CDR3 is CATSRDGVGGQPQHF. Written as DNA, the CDR3 is TGTGCCACCAGCAGAGATGGGGTAGGAGGTCAGCCCCAGCATTTT.